What follows is one T cell receptor (beta chain) and its context. These data belong to a study of blood T cell repertoires in COVID-19. Study information: Spain, Italy and the United States supplied samples that represented acute and convalescent COVID-19.

This CDR3 has 15 residues. From germline, CDR1 is SQVTM and CDR2 ANQGSEA. V dropped 7 bases and J dropped 8 bases, with 24 bases sitting between them. Patients at the Seattle site were enrolled during active infection and followed longitudinally. In the study's own analysis: Reference gene primers were amplified, and this amplification served to estimate nucleated cell counts. The method was immunoSEQ multiplex PCR; TCRdb's version includes in-frame clones alone and lacks a portion of them. The DNA was the basis for D and trimming; V, J and clone size are from that table. Of 180,000 or so clones in the sample, more than 75% are singletons; the top ten hold around a sixth.

The V call is TRBV29-1, the J call TRBJ2-1, with a tentative D call TRBD2 (6 bases). Material for sequencing was peripheral blood. This receptor was obtained from a person aged 65 to 85 with COVID-19, enrolled during active disease. The CDR3 sequence is CSATRDLGLIDEQFF. The CDR3 DNA reads as TGCAGCGCAACACGGGACTTAGGGTTAATTGATGAGCAGTTCTTC.